The 30 T cell receptor beta chains in this list originate from one sample, sequenced in a study of CD4 T cells in relation to SARS-CoV-2 and coronaviruses. Unexposed donor CD4+ T cells date from about 2011-2018, before the COVID-19 pandemic. The cells were cultured for about ten days before CD4+ T cells were isolated. Their antigens are not known. The repertoire was sequenced with immunoSEQ multiplex PCR; TCRdb's copy has only in-frame clones and lacks some. This table has about 16,000 clones, around 77% appearing once. Sequences were obtained from CD4+ T cells from PBMCs, cultured in vitro. These receptor sequences come from a human donor in good health.

The chain employs TRBV25-1 and TRBJ2-1; 10 bases match TRBD2. From germline, CDR1 is MGHDK and CDR2 SYGVNS. The CDR3 spans 17 residues. The junction had 10 bases not matched to a gene; V was cut back by 2 bases and J by 6 bases. DNA of the CDR3: TGTGCCAGCAGTGAAACCCCCGGGACTAGCGTACGCAATGAGCAGTTCTTC. This gives the protein CASSETPGTSVRNEQFF. The whole variable domain, filled in from reference TRBV25-1 and TRBJ2-1, reads EADIYQTPRYLVIGTGKKITLECSQTMGHDKMYWYQQDPGMELHLIHYSYGVNSTEKGDLSSESTVSRIRTEHFPLTLESARPSHTSQYLCASSETPGTSVRNEQFFGPGTRLTVL.

This clone was seen more than once but under ten times. The gene calls are TRBV5-4 and TRBJ1-5; D gene ambiguous. Per the germline V gene, CDR1 is SGHNT and CDR2 is YYREEE (reference sequence). The CDR3 is 14 amino acids. V lost 2 bases, J lost 1 base, and 7 bases lay in between. The CDR3, as DNA: TGTGCCAGCAGCTTAATGGGGAGCAATCAGCCCCAGCATTTT. Translated, it gives CASSLMGSNQPQHF.

The chain is built from TRBV19 and TRBJ2-3, with D uncertain. V was pared by 6 bases and J by 4 bases, with 14 bases between. CDR3 length equals 14 residues. Germline CDR1 LNHDA, CDR2 SQIVND (reference sequence). The CDR3 nucleotides are TGTGCCAGTAGCGTCAATCCTCGGGCAGATACGCAGTATTTT. Protein sequence: CASSVNPRADTQYF.

The chain is built from TRBV5-1 and TRBJ2-1, with 14 bases fitting TRBD2. Trimming removed 4 bases from V and 9 bases from J; junction bases left unmatched: 15. CDR3 length: 18 amino acids. Germline V lookup: CDR1 SGHRS, CDR2 YFSETQ. The CDR3 coding sequence is TGCGCCAGCAGCCAAACTACCGTAACAGGACTAGCGGGAGGTGAGCAGTTCTTC. Translating gives CASSQTTVTGLAGGEQFF.

V usage is TRBV10-3 and J usage is TRBJ2-5; the D is unclear. Between the trimmed V and J ends, which lost 2 bases and 2 bases, there was a span of 6 bases. The V gene's germline CDR1 is ENHRY and CDR2 SYGVKD. The CDR3 contains 13 residues. The CDR3 DNA is TGTGCCATCAGTGAGAGGGTTCAAGAGACCCAGTACTTC. Encoded protein: CAISERVQETQYF.

This chain connects TRBV7-9 to TRBJ1-1; a possible D gene is TRBD1 (5 bases). This CDR3 has 12 amino acids. CDR1 is SEHNR, CDR2 FQNEAQ, per germline (reference sequence). V dropped 6 bases and J dropped 8 bases, with 13 bases sitting between them. The CDR3 sequence is CASRFSGTEAFF. DNA for the CDR3: TGTGCCAGCAGATTCTCCGGGACGGAAGCTTTCTTT.

V and J are TRBV6-2 or TRBV6-3 and TRBJ2-1; 14 bases line up with TRBD2. The junction had 6 bases not matched to a gene; V was cut back by 6 bases and J by 2 bases. Germline V gene lookup returns CDR1 MNHEY and CDR2 SVGEGT. The CDR3 totals 17 residues. The CDR3 here is CASSQRTSGRTYNEQFF. The CDR3 coding sequence is TGTGCCAGCAGCCAACGGACTAGCGGGAGGACCTACAATGAGCAGTTCTTC.

This clone came up a few times. The chain carries TRBV28 and TRBJ1-1; D call uncertain. In germline, CDR1 is MDHEN, CDR2 SYDVKM. The CDR3 length is 13 residues. The V end was cut by 6 bases, the J end by 2 bases, with 10 bases between. CDR3 nucleotide sequence: TGTGCCAGCAGCCCTAGACTTAACACTGAAGCTTTCTTT. Translation gives CASSPRLNTEAFF.

This clone was detected a few times. The genes are TRBV7-2 and TRBJ2-7, with D possibly TRBD2 on 6 matching bases. The germline V and J ends were trimmed by 2 bases and 1 base, with 15 bases remaining between them. The CDR3 has 16 amino acids. The germline V gene encodes CDR1 SGHTA and CDR2 FQGNSA. The CDR3 here is CASSLSSGTLSYEQYF. In DNA, the CDR3 is TGTGCCAGCAGCTTAAGTTCCGGGACTCTATCCTACGAGCAGTACTTC.

This sequence joins TRBV6-6 and TRBJ1-1; D unclear. Germline assignment: CDR1 MNHNY and CDR2 SVGAGI (reference sequence). The CDR3 consists of 14 residues. V was shortened by 2 bases and J by 12 bases, with 19 bases between the two germline ends. The CDR3 region is CASSYQPQDPRTFF. CDR3 nucleotides: TGTGCCAGCAGTTACCAGCCGCAAGACCCAAGGACTTTCTTT.

The chain has TRBV2 and TRBJ2-7; 8 bases are a match to TRBD1. This CDR3 region has 16 residues. CDR1 and CDR2 from the germline V gene are SNHLY and FYNNEI. Germline trimming cut 6 bases from V and 2 bases from J; bases unmatched to any gene: 12. The CDR3 sequence: CASRGGRDRLTYEQYF. The CDR3 DNA reads as TGTGCCAGCAGAGGGGGGCGGGACAGGTTAACCTACGAGCAGTACTTC.

The chain carries TRBV6-5 and TRBJ2-1, with D perhaps matching TRBD1 (5 bases). Deletions cut 2 bases from V and 3 bases from J, with 8 bases between. The CDR3 is made up of 14 amino acids. The V gene's germline CDR1 is MNHEY and CDR2 SVGAGI. Here the CDR3 reads CASSYQGIYNEQFF. As DNA, the CDR3 is TGTGCCAGCAGTTACCAGGGAATCTACAATGAGCAGTTCTTC.

The chain employs TRBV7-7 and TRBJ2-7; 8 nucleotides align to TRBD1. The V and J ends lost 5 bases and 0 bases, in that order; junction bases with no gene match: 6. CDR3 size: 15 residues. In germline, CDR1 is SSHAT, CDR2 FNYEAQ (reference sequence). As DNA, the CDR3 is TGTGCCAGCAGCGCGGACAGGGCCCCCTCCTACGAGCAGTACTTC. Amino acid sequence: CASSADRAPSYEQYF.

This clone is termed medium-sized (0.01 to 0.1%). The gene calls are TRBV29-1 and TRBJ1-1; TRBD1 agrees at 7 bases. The CDR3 consists of 13 residues. The J segment lost 1 base and the V segment lost 6 bases, leaving 5 bases of the junction unmatched. Germline values: CDR1 SQVTM, CDR2 ANQGSEA. CDR3 region: CSVTGARNTEAFF. The CDR3 DNA sequence: TGCAGCGTAACAGGGGCACGGAACACTGAAGCTTTCTTT. The full variable domain, its missing parts supplied by reference TRBV29-1 and TRBJ1-1, is SAVISQKPSRDICQRGTSLTIQCQVDSQVTMMFWYRQQPGQSLTLIATANQGSEATYESGFVIDKFPISRPNLTFSTLTVSNMSPEDSSIYLCSVTGARNTEAFFGQGTRLTVV.

The chain recombines TRBV3-1 (or the pseudogene TRBV3-2) with TRBJ2-7; no firm D call. The CDR3 covers 13 residues. CDR1 and CDR2 (germline): LGHDT, YNNKEL (reference sequence). V was pared by 1 base and J by 6 bases, with 10 bases between. Here the CDR3 DNA reads TGTGCCAGCAGCCAAGGTTCGTGGGGCGAGCAGTACTTC. Translation gives CASSQGSWGEQYF.

In this sample, this clone is large. The rearrangement joins TRBV7-9 to TRBJ1-4, with D tentatively TRBD1 (5 bases). Germline lookup yields CDR1 SEHNR and CDR2 FQNEAQ (reference sequence). The length of the CDR3 is 15 residues. The germline V and J ends were trimmed by 1 base and 2 bases, with 8 bases remaining between them. The chain's CDR3 is CASSLVRGTNEKLFF. CDR3 in DNA: TGTGCCAGCAGCTTAGTTCGGGGGACTAATGAAAAACTGTTTTTT.

This sequence joins TRBV5-1 and TRBJ1-4; 7 nucleotides agree with TRBD1. V lost 4 bases and J lost 8; bases outside the gene matches: 8. Per germline, CDR1 SGHRS and CDR2 YFSETQ. This CDR3 spans 14 amino acids. CDR3 residues: CASSPGQDYEKLFF. The CDR3 nucleotides read TGCGCCAGCAGCCCAGGACAGGACTACGAAAAACTGTTTTTT.

The chain recombines TRBV19 with TRBJ1-2; the D is unclear. Per the germline V gene, CDR1 is LNHDA and CDR2 is SQIVND (reference sequence). V lost 0 bases, J lost 8 bases, and 13 bases lay in between. The CDR3 has 14 amino acids. In DNA form, the CDR3 reads TGTGCCAGTAGTATAGATTTCCGGACGCGGGGCTACACCTTC. Residues: CASSIDFRTRGYTF.

The V call is TRBV7-9, the J call TRBJ2-5, with a weak D call TRBD1 (5 bases). Per germline, CDR1 SEHNR and CDR2 FQNEAQ (reference sequence). V was clipped by 5 bases and J by 1 base, with 14 bases between them. The CDR3 is made up of 15 amino acids. CDR3 amino acids: CASSPHRTLQETQYF. CDR3 bases: TGTGCCAGCAGCCCACACAGGACACTCCAAGAGACCCAGTACTTC.

The rearrangement joins TRBV6-2 or TRBV6-3 to TRBJ2-1; 11 positions match TRBD1. The CDR3 loop spans 17 amino acids. The V gene end was trimmed by 5 bases and the J gene end by 6 bases; junction bases not matched to a gene: 12. CDR1 is MNHEY, CDR2 SVGEGT, per germline. In DNA form, the CDR3 reads TGTGCCAGCAGTAAGGCGTACCGGGACAGGGGGTTCAATGAGCAGTTCTTC. This translates into CASSKAYRDRGFNEQFF.

V is TRBV5-4 and J is TRBJ1-5, with D perhaps matching TRBD1 (5 bases). The CDR3 has 13 residues. The germline V gene encodes CDR1 SGHNT and CDR2 YYREEE (reference sequence). V was shortened by 2 bases and J by 2 bases, with 5 bases between the two germline ends. The CDR3 DNA follows: TGTGCCAGCAGCTTACAGGGCAATCAGCCCCAGCATTTT. This codes for CASSLQGNQPQHF.

This chain uses TRBV19 with TRBJ2-1; 11 bases match TRBD2. This CDR3 contains 14 residues. Germline loops: CDR1 LNHDA, CDR2 SQIVND (reference sequence). After removal of 5 bases from V and 8 bases from J, the junction contained 5 bases not matched to a gene. In DNA form, the CDR3 reads TGTGCCAGTAGTCCGACTAGCGGGAACGATGAGCAGTTCTTC. Residues: CASSPTSGNDEQFF.

The rearrangement links TRBV4-2 to TRBJ2-2; D is ambiguous. Trimming pared 0 bases from V and 6 bases from J, leaving 5 bases between. The CDR3 totals 13 residues. In germline, CDR1 is LGHNA, CDR2 YNFKEQ. The CDR3, as DNA: TGTGCCAGCAGCCAAGATCGTCCCGGGGAGCTGTTTTTT. Encoded protein: CASSQDRPGELFF.

This clone appeared a few times. The J gene is TRBJ1-6, the V gene TRBV27; D call uncertain. Trimming stripped 2 bases from V and 8 bases from J, with 7 bases between. The CDR3 is made up of 13 amino acids. Germline V gene sequence: CDR1 MNHEY, CDR2 SMNVEV (reference sequence). CDR3 in amino acids: CASSLRPDSPLHF. CDR3 DNA: TGTGCCAGCAGTTTAAGGCCAGATTCACCCCTCCACTTT.

The chain joins TRBV18 to TRBJ2-2; TRBD1 agrees at 7 bases. There are 18 residues in the CDR3. V was clipped by 3 bases and J by 3 bases; unmatched bases: 13. The V gene's germline CDR1 is KGHSH and CDR2 LQKENI. The CDR3 is CASSPPNRQGTDTGELFF. DNA of the CDR3: TGTGCCAGCTCACCCCCAAACAGACAGGGAACTGACACCGGGGAGCTGTTTTTT.

The chain uses TRBV3-1 (or the pseudogene TRBV3-2) and TRBJ2-2; 7 bases agree with TRBD2. Per the germline V gene, CDR1 is LGHDT and CDR2 is YNNKEL (reference sequence). Trimming at V came to 0 bases and at J to 3 bases, leaving 4 bases not matched to a gene. The CDR3 is 16 residues long. The CDR3 here is CASSQDPAGDTGELFF. CDR3 DNA: TGTGCCAGCAGCCAAGATCCCGCGGGGGACACCGGGGAGCTGTTTTTT.

The rearrangement joins TRBV18 to TRBJ2-5; D is undetermined. The germline V gene has CDR1 KGHSH and CDR2 LQKENI. Between the trimmed V and J ends, which lost 5 bases and 5 bases, there was a span of 12 bases. The CDR3 has 13 residues. The CDR3 nucleotides are TGTGCCAGCTCAAGTTCCCCCTCGGAGACCCAGTACTTC. It specifies CASSSSPSETQYF.

The rearrangement uses TRBV19 and TRBJ1-2; a weak D match, TRBD1 (5 bases). V dropped 8 bases and J dropped 0 bases, with 19 bases sitting between them. Germline V CDR1 and CDR2: LNHDA, SQIVND (reference sequence). The CDR3 extends over 16 amino acids. CDR3 in amino acids: CASGVPVGEPNYGYTF. CDR3 sequence (DNA): TGTGCCAGTGGGGTACCAGTGGGGGAACCTAACTATGGCTACACCTTC.

The V gene is TRBV9, the J gene TRBJ1-5; unclear D gene. The CDR3 runs 15 residues. Trimming stripped 4 bases from V and 4 bases from J, with 15 bases between. Germline assignment: CDR1 SGDLS and CDR2 YYNGEE. In nucleotides, the CDR3 is TGTGCCAGCAGCACCGGTTTAGGGCAAAATCAGCCCCAGCATTTT. It is translated as CASSTGLGQNQPQHF.

The V gene is TRBV19, the J gene TRBJ2-7; D might be TRBD2 (6 bases). Trimming removed 2 bases at V and 6 bases at J, with 14 bases between. Germline CDR1 reads LNHDA; CDR2 reads SQIVND (reference sequence). There are 14 residues in the CDR3. CDR3 residues: CASSIMSGSFEQYF. DNA of the CDR3: TGTGCCAGTAGTATAATGAGCGGGTCATTCGAGCAGTACTTC.